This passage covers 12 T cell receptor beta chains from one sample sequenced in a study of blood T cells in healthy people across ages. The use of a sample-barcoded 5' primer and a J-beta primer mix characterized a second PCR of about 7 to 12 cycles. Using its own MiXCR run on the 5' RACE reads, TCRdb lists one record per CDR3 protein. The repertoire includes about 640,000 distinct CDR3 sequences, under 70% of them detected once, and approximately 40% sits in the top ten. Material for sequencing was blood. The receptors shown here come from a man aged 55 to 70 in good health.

CDR3 residues: CASSQQRNYGYTF. The CDR3 nucleotides are TGTGCCAGCTCTCAACAGCGTAACTATGGCTACACCTTC. The chain joins TRBV28 to TRBJ1-2, with D unclear. Germline V lookup: CDR1 MDHEN, CDR2 SYDVKM. The CDR3 runs to 13 residues. The germline V and J ends were trimmed by 8 bases and 1 base, with 11 bases remaining between them.

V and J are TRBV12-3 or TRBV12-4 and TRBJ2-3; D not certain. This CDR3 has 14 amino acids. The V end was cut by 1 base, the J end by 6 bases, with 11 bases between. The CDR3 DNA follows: TGTGCCAGCAGTTTAGGACTTCGGTCGGATACGCAGTATTTT. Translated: CASSLGLRSDTQYF.

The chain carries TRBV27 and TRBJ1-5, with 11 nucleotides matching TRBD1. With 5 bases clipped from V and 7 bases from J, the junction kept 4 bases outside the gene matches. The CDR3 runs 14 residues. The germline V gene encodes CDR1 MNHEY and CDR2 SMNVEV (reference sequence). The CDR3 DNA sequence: TGTGCCAGCAGTGGGACAGGGGGACACCAGCCCCAGCATTTT. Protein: CASSGTGGHQPQHF.

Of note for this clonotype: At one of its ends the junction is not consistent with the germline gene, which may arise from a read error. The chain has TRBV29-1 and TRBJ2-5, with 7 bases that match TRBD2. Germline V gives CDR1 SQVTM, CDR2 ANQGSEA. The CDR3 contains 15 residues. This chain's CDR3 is CSVPVSGLRRETQYF. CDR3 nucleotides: TGCAGCGTTCCCGTTTCCGGGCTCCGGCGGGAGACTCAGTACTTC.

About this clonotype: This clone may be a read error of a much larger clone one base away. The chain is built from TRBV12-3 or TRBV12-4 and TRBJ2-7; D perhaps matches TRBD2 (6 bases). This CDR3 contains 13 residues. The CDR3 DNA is TGTGCCAGCAGTGGGGGGAGCTCCCACGAGCAGTACTTC. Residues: CASSGGSSHEQYF.

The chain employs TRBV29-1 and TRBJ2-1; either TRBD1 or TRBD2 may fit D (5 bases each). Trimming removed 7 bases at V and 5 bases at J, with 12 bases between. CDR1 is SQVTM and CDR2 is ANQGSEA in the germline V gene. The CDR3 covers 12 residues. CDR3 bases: TGCAGCGGGGGGAGTCTAAACAATGAGCAGTTCTTC. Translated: CSGGSLNNEQFF.

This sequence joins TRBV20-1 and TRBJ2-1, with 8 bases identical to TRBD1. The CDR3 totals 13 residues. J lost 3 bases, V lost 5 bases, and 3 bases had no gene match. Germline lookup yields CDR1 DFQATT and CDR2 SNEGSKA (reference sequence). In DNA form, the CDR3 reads TGCAGTGCTGGGGGACAGGTCTACAATGAGCAGTTCTTC. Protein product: CSAGGQVYNEQFF.

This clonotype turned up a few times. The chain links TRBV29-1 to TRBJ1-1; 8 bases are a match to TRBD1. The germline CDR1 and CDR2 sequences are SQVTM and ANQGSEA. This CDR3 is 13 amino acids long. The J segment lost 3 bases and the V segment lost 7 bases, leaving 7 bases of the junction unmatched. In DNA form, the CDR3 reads TGCAGCGGGCGGACAGGGTGGGACACTGAAGCTTTCTTT. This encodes CSGRTGWDTEAFF.

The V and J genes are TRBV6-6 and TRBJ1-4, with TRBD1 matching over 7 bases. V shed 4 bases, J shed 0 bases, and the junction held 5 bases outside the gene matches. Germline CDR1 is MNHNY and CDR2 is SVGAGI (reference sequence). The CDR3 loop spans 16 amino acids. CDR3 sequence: CASSSAGGATNEKLFF. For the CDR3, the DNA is TGTGCCAGCAGTTCCGCAGGGGGTGCAACTAATGAAAAACTGTTTTTT.

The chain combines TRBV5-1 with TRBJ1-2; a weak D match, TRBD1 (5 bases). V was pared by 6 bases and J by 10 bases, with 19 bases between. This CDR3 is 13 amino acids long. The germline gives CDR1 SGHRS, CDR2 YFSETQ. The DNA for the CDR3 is TGCGCCAGCACTACACCGGGACTGCCCGACTACACCTTC. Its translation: CASTTPGLPDYTF. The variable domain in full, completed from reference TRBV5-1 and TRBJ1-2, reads KAGVTQTPRYLIKTRGQQVTLSCSPISGHRSVSWYQQTPGQGLQFLFEYFSETQRNKGNFPGRFSGRQFSNSRSEMNVSTLELGDSALYLCASTTPGLPDYTFGSGTRLTVV.

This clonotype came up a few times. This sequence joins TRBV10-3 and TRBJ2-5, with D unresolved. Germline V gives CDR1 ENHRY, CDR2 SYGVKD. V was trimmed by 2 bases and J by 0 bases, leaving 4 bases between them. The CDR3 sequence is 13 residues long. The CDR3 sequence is CAISEDNQETQYF. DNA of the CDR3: TGTGCCATCAGTGAGGACAACCAAGAGACCCAGTACTTC.

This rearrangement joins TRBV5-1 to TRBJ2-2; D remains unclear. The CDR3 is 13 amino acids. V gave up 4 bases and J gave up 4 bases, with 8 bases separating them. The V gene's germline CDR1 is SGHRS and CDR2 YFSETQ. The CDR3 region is CASSPDGTGELFF. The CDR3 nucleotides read TGCGCCAGCAGCCCGGACGGCACCGGGGAGCTGTTTTTT.